Detailed here is one T cell receptor (beta chain). The antigen remains undetermined. The sample comes from a study of T cell responses to AZD1222 COVID-19 vaccine. Study-level information: Whether given at about 4 or about 12 weeks, second doses were pooled. Study conclusions and caveats: Two AZD1222 administrations were followed by greater Spike-specific TCR breadth and depth.

Germline V gives CDR1 LGHNA, CDR2 YSLEER. This CDR3 is 15 amino acids long. The ends were cut back, 1 base at V and 6 bases at J, with 15 bases in the middle. Clones were sequenced by immunoSEQ multiplex PCR, and TCRdb holds only the in-frame ones, with some missing. The sample contains some 150,000 clones, 90% to 95% of which appear only once. The chain carries TRBV4-3 and TRBJ1-2; no clear D gene. The TCR sequence derives from an adult in good health. The material was peripheral blood, obtained on day 0 of AZD1222 vaccination. CDR3 sequence (DNA): TGCGCCAGCAGCCAAGTTGGTGGCGAAAGAGATGGCTACACCTTC. Protein sequence: CASSQVGGERDGYTF.